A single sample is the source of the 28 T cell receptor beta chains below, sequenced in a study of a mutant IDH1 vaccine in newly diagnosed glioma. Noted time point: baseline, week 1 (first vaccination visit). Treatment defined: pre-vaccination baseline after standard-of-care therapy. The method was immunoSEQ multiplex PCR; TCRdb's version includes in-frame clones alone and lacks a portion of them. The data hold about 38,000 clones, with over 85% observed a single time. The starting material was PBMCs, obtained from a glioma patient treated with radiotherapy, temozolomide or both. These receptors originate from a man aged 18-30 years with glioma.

Written as DNA, the CDR3 is TGCGCCAGCAGGGCCGGGACAGGTAGCAATCAGCCCCAGCATTTT. Its protein product is CASRAGTGSNQPQHF. V and J are TRBV10-2 and TRBJ1-5, with 8 bases identical to TRBD1. The V and J ends lost 6 bases and 0 bases, in that order; junction bases with no gene match: 4. Germline values: CDR1 WSHSY, CDR2 SAAADI. The CDR3 spans 15 residues.

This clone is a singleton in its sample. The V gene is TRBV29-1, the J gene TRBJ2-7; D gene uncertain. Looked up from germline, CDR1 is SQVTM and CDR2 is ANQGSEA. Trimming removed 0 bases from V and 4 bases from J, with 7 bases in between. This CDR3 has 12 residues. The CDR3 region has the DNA TGCAGCGTTGAAGAAAAGGATTACGAGCAGTACTTC. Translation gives CSVEEKDYEQYF.

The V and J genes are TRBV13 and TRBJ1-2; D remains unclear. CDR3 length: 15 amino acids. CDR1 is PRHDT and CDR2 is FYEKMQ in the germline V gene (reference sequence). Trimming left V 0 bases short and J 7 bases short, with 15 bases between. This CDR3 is CASSLGLGLEGGYTF. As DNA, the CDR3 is TGTGCCAGCAGCTTAGGCTTAGGGCTGGAAGGTGGCTACACCTTC.

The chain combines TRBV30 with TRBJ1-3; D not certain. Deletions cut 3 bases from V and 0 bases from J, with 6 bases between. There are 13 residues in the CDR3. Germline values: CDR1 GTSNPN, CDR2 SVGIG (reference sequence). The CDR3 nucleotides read TGTGCCTGGAGAGGTAACTCTGGAAACACCATATATTTT. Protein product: CAWRGNSGNTIYF.

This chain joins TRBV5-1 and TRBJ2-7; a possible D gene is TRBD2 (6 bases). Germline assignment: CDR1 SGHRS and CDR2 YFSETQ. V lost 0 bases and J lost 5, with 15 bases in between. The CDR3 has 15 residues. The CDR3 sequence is CASSLGDRWRDEQYF. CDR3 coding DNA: TGCGCCAGCAGCTTGGGGGATAGGTGGAGGGACGAGCAGTACTTC. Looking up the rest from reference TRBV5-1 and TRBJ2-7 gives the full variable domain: KAGVTQTPRYLIKTRGQQVTLSCSPISGHRSVSWYQQTPGQGLQFLFEYFSETQRNKGNFPGRFSGRQFSNSRSEMNVSTLELGDSALYLCASSLGDRWRDEQYFGPGTRLTVT.

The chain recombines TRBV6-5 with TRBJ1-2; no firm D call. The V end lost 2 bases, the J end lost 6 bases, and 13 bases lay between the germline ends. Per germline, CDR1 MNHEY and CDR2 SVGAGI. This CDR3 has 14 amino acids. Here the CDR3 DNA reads TGTGCCAGCAGTTACAGAACTGGGAGTGATGGCTACACCTTC. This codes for CASSYRTGSDGYTF.

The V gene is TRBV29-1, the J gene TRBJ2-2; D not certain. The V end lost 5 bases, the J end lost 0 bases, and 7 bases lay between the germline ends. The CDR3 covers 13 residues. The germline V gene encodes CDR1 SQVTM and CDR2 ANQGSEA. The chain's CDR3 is CSVSQANTGELFF. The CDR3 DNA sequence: TGCAGCGTTTCCCAGGCGAACACCGGGGAGCTGTTTTTT.

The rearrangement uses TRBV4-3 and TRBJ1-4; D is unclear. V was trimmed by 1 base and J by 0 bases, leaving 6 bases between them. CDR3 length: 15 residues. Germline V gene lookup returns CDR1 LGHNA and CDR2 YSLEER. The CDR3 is CASSQVTPTNEKLFF. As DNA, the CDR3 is TGCGCCAGCAGCCAAGTGACCCCAACTAATGAAAAACTGTTTTTT.

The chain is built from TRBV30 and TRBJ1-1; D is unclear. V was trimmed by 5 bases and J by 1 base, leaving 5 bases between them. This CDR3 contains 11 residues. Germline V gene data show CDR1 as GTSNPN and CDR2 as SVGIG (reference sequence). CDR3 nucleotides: TGTGCCTGGGGGAGGAACACTGAAGCTTTCTTT. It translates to CAWGRNTEAFF.

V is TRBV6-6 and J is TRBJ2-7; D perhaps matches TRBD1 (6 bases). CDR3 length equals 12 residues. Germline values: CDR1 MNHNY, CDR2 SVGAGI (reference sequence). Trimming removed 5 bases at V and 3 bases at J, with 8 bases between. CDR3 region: CASSPGDYEQYF. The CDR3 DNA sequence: TGTGCCAGCAGTCCAGGGGACTACGAGCAGTACTTC.

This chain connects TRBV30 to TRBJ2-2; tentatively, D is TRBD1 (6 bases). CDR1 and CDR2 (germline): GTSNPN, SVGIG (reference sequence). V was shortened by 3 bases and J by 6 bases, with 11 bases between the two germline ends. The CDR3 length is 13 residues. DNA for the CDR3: TGTGCCTGGAGGTGGGGGCGCGCCGGGGAGCTGTTTTTT. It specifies CAWRWGRAGELFF.

This CDR3 is CASSLERVRSSYNEQFF. CDR3 sequence (DNA): TGCGCCAGCAGCTTGGAGAGGGTCAGGAGCTCCTACAATGAGCAGTTCTTC. The chain links TRBV5-1 to TRBJ2-1; maybe TRBD2 (5 bases). Germline V gene sequence: CDR1 SGHRS, CDR2 YFSETQ. CDR3 length: 17 amino acids. V dropped 0 bases and J dropped 0 bases, with 13 bases sitting between them.

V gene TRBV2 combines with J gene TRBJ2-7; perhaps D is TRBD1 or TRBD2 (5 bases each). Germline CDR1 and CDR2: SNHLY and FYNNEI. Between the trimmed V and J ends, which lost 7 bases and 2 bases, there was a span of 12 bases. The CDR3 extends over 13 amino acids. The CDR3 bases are TGTGCCAGCACCGGGACCGAGGCCTACGAGCAGTACTTC. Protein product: CASTGTEAYEQYF.

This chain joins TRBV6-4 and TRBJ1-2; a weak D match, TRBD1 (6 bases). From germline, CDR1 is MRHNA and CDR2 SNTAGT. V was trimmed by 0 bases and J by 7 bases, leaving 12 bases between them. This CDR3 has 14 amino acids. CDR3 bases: TGTGCCAGCAGTGACTCGCCAGGGGCAACTGGCTACACCTTC. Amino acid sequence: CASSDSPGATGYTF.

DNA for the CDR3: TGTGCCAGCAGTTTGAGGGACGTAGTCTATGGCTACACCTTC. Its protein is CASSLRDVVYGYTF. The chain combines TRBV28 with TRBJ1-2; D is possibly TRBD1 (5 bases). V lost 3 bases and J lost 4, with 12 bases in between. The CDR3 covers 14 residues. CDR1 and CDR2 from the germline V gene are MDHEN and SYDVKM.

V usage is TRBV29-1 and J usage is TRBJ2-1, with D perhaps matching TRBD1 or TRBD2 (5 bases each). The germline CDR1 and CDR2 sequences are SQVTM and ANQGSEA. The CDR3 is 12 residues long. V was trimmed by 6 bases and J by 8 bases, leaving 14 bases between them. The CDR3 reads CSVRQGAHEQFF. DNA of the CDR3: TGCAGCGTCCGGCAGGGAGCCCATGAGCAGTTCTTC.

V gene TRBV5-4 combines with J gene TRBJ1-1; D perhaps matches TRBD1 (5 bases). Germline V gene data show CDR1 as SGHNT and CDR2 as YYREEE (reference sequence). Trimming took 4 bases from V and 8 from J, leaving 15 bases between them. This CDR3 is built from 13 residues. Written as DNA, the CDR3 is TGTGCCAGCAGCCCCGGTGGGGGGAGAGAAGCTTTCTTT. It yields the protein CASSPGGGREAFF.

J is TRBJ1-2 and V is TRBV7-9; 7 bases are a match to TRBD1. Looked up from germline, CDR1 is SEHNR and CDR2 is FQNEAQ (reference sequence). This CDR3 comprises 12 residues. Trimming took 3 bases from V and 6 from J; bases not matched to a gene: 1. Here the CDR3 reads CASSLGQNGYTF. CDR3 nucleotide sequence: TGTGCCAGCAGCTTGGGACAGAATGGCTACACCTTC.

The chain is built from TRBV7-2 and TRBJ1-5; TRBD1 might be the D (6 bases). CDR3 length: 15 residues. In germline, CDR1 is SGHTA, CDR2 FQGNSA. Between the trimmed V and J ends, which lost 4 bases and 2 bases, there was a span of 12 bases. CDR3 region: CASSSGARGNQPQHF. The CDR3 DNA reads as TGTGCCAGCAGCTCAGGGGCGCGGGGCAATCAGCCCCAGCATTTT.

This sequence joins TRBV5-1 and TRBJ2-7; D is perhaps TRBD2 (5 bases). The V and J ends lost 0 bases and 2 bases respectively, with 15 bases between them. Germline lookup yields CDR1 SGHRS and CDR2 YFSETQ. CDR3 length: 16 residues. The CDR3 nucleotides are TGCGCCAGCAGCTTGGTTCCGGAGGTTGAAACCTACGAGCAGTACTTC. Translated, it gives CASSLVPEVETYEQYF.

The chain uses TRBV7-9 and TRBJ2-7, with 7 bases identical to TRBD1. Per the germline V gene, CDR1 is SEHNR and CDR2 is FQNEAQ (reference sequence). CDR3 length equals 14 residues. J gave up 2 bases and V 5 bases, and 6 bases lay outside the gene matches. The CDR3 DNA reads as TGTGCCAGCAGCAGAGCCGGGACAGCCTACGAGCAGTACTTC. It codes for CASSRAGTAYEQYF.

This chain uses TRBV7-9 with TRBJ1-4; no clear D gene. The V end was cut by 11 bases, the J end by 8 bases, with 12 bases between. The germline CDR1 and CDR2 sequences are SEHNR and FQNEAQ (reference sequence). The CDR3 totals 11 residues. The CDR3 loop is CAGEESEKLFF. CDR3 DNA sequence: TGTGCCGGCGAGGAGAGCGAAAAACTGTTTTTT.

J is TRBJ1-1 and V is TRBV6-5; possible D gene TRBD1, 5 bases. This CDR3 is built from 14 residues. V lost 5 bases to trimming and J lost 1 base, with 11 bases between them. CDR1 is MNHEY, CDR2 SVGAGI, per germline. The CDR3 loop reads CASSPSGPNTEAFF. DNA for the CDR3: TGTGCCAGCAGTCCTTCAGGGCCGAACACTGAAGCTTTCTTT.

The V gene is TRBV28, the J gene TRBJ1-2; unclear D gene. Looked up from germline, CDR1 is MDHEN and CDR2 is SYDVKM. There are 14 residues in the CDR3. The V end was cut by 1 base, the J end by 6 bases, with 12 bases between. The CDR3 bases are TGTGCCAGCAGTTTATTAAGTCAGCGCGATGGCTACACCTTC. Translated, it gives CASSLLSQRDGYTF.

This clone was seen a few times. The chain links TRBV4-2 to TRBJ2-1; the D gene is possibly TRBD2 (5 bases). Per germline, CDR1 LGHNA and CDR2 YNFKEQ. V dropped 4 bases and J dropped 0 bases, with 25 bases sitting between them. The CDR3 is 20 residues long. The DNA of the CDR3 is TGTGCCAGCAGCCCCGCCGTGGCTAGCCAAACTGCGAGCTCCTACAATGAGCAGTTCTTC. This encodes CASSPAVASQTASSYNEQFF.

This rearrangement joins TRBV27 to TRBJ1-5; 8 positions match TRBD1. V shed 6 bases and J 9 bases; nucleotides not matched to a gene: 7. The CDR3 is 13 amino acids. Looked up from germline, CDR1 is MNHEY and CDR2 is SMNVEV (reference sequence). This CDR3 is CASRRDRLGPQHF. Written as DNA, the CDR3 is TGTGCCAGCAGACGGGACAGGCTAGGGCCCCAGCATTTT.

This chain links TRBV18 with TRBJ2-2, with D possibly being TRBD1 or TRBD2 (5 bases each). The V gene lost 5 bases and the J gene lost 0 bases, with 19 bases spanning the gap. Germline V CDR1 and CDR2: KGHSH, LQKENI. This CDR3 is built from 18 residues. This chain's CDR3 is CASSLTGDLLPNTGELFF. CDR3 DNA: TGTGCCAGCTCATTAACCGGGGACCTCCTGCCGAACACCGGGGAGCTGTTTTTT.

CDR3 sequence: CASSQDVGVGEQYF. DNA of the CDR3: TGCGCCAGCAGCCAAGATGTTGGGGTCGGCGAGCAGTACTTC. The chain combines TRBV4-3 with TRBJ2-7; D unclear. Germline CDR1 reads LGHNA; CDR2 reads YSLEER. The ends were cut back, 0 bases at V and 6 bases at J, with 12 bases in the middle. The CDR3 consists of 14 residues.